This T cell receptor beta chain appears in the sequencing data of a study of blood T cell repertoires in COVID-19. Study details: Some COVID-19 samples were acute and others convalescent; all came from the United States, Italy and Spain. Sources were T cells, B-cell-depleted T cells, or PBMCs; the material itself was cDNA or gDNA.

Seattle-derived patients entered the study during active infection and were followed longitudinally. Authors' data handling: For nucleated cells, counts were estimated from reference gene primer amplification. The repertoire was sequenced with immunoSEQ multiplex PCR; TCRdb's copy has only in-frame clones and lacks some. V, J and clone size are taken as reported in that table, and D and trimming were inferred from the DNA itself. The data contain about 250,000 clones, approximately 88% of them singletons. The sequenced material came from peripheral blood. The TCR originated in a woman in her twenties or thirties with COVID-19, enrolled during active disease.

In DNA form, the CDR3 reads TGTGCCAGTAGTATAGCCGGGACAGGGGGTATTCCGGAGACCCAGTACTTC. Residues: CASSIAGTGGIPETQYF. This chain connects TRBV19 to TRBJ2-5, with TRBD1 identical over 11 bases. Per germline, CDR1 LNHDA and CDR2 SQIVND (reference sequence). CDR3 length equals 17 residues. The junction had 9 bases not matched to a gene; V was cut back by 1 base and J by 5 bases.